These 32 T cell receptor beta chains share one sample of origin, sequenced in a study of shared clonotypes between healthy human individuals. Only in-frame clones appear in the TCRdb table, and some are missing; sequencing was by immunoSEQ multiplex PCR. The profile shows hundreds of thousands of clones, less than 96% of them singletons. Sequencing was done on a sample of naive CD4+ T cells sorted from blood. The subset is: CD45RA+ positively selected. These TCRs come from a young woman in good health.

The chain is built from TRBV11-2 and TRBJ2-1; 11 nucleotides agree with TRBD2. This CDR3 is 17 amino acids long. Germline CDR1 SGHAT, CDR2 FQNNGV. V dropped 4 bases and J dropped 1; count of bases not matched to a gene: 6. The CDR3 DNA follows: TGTGCCAGCAGCTCCCGGGGGACTAGCGGTTCCTACAATGAGCAGTTCTTC. It is translated as CASSSRGTSGSYNEQFF.

The chain has TRBV7-9 and TRBJ1-2, with TRBD1 matching 7 bases. This CDR3 has 13 residues. V shed 4 bases and J 8 bases; nucleotides not matched to a gene: 7. Per the germline V gene, CDR1 is SEHNR and CDR2 is FQNEAQ (reference sequence). The CDR3, as DNA: TGTGCCAGCAGCTCCACAGGGGCGGCCGGCTACACCTTC. Translation gives CASSSTGAAGYTF.

The chain combines TRBV18 with TRBJ2-1; 9 nucleotides line up with TRBD1. The CDR3 runs to 15 residues. V trimming: 6 bases; J trimming: 3 bases; junction bases outside the gene matches: 6. Germline V gene lookup returns CDR1 KGHSH and CDR2 LQKENI. The CDR3 sequence is CASSTGQGGYNEQFF. The CDR3 nucleotides read TGTGCCAGCTCGACGGGACAGGGCGGCTACAATGAGCAGTTCTTC.

The V and J genes are TRBV5-4 and TRBJ2-7; 7 bases align to TRBD1. The V and J ends lost 3 bases and 4 bases, in that order; junction bases with no gene match: 7. This CDR3 is 14 amino acids long. Germline loops: CDR1 SGHNT, CDR2 YYREEE (reference sequence). In DNA form, the CDR3 reads TGTGCCAGCAGCTCACGACAGGGCGAATACGAGCAGTACTTC. As protein: CASSSRQGEYEQYF. The complete variable domain, with remaining parts taken from reference TRBV5-4 and TRBJ2-7, reads ETGVTQSPTHLIKTRGQQVTLRCSSQSGHNTVSWYQQALGQGPQFIFQYYREEENGRGNFPPRFSGLQFPNYSSELNVNALELDDSALYLCASSSRQGEYEQYFGPGTRLTVT.

This chain links TRBV7-9 with TRBJ1-1, with D maybe TRBD1 (6 bases). The CDR3 consists of 14 residues. CDR1 and CDR2 (germline): SEHNR, FQNEAQ (reference sequence). The V and J ends lost 1 base and 9 bases respectively, with 15 bases between them. CDR3 protein: CASSLVEGGLKAFF. As DNA, the CDR3 is TGTGCCAGCAGCTTAGTAGAGGGGGGGCTTAAAGCTTTCTTT.

This chain connects TRBV7-2 to TRBJ1-4, with 12 bases matching TRBD1. Losses at the gene ends were 5 bases for V and 7 bases for J; bases not matched to a gene: 8. The germline V gene encodes CDR1 SGHTA and CDR2 FQGNSA. The CDR3 totals 16 residues. The DNA of the CDR3 is TGTGCCAGCAGCCTCGGGACAGGGGGCGGTGGTGAAAAACTGTTTTTT. It codes for CASSLGTGGGGEKLFF.

The rearrangement joins TRBV19 to TRBJ2-7; tentatively, D is TRBD1 (6 bases). CDR3 length: 14 amino acids. Trimming took off 3 bases at V and 2 bases at J, with 11 bases between the two ends. Germline CDR1 and CDR2: LNHDA and SQIVND (reference sequence). CDR3 residues: CASSIPGHAYEQYF. The CDR3 DNA sequence: TGTGCCAGTAGTATTCCGGGACACGCCTACGAGCAGTACTTC. The full variable domain, in which reference TRBV19 and TRBJ2-7 provide the parts outside the CDR3, is DGGITQSPKYLFRKEGQNVTLSCEQNLNHDAMYWYRQDPGQGLRLIYYSQIVNDFQKGDIAEGYSVSREKKESFPLTVTSAQKNPTAFYLCASSIPGHAYEQYFGPGTRLTVT.

In DNA form, the CDR3 reads TGCGCCAGCACCCCCGGGACAGGGAACAGCAATCAGCCCCAGCATTTT. Protein: CASTPGTGNSNQPQHF. This chain connects TRBV10-2 to TRBJ1-5; 9 positions agree with TRBD1. V lost 7 bases to trimming and J lost 1 base; unmatched junction nucleotides: 8. This CDR3 is 16 amino acids long. Germline V CDR1 and CDR2: WSHSY, SAAADI.

This clone was seen only once. The chain links TRBV5-8 to TRBJ2-5; D gene ambiguous. The CDR3 totals 13 residues. From germline, CDR1 is SGHTS and CDR2 YDEGEE. Trimming took 5 bases from V and 5 from J, leaving 13 bases between them. The CDR3 is CASRRVVGETQYF. The DNA for the CDR3 is TGTGCCAGCAGACGCGTCGTGGGGGAGACCCAGTACTTC.

The chain is built from TRBV19 and TRBJ1-2; D is undetermined. Trimming removed 1 base from V and 2 bases from J, with 8 bases in between. The CDR3 consists of 14 residues. The germline V gene encodes CDR1 LNHDA and CDR2 SQIVND (reference sequence). CDR3 amino acids: CASSIGGSNYGYTF. The CDR3 nucleotides read TGTGCCAGTAGTATAGGAGGCAGCAACTATGGCTACACCTTC.

The V and J genes are TRBV27 and TRBJ2-5; D not resolved. Between the trimmed V and J ends, which lost 5 bases and 0 bases, there was a span of 10 bases. Germline V lookup: CDR1 MNHEY, CDR2 SMNVEV (reference sequence). The CDR3 has 14 residues. Here the CDR3 reads CASSPRTHQETQYF. In DNA, the CDR3 is TGTGCCAGCAGTCCCAGGACGCACCAAGAGACCCAGTACTTC.

Here the CDR3 DNA reads TGCAGTGCCAATGACGCCTACGAGCAGTACTTC. It specifies CSANDAYEQYF. V and J are TRBV20-1 and TRBJ2-7; D is undetermined. The germline gives CDR1 DFQATT, CDR2 SNEGSKA (reference sequence). Trimming removed 6 bases from V and 2 bases from J, with 8 bases in between. The CDR3 spans 11 residues.

The rearrangement joins TRBV27 to TRBJ2-1, with a weak D call TRBD1 (5 bases). The CDR3 length is 14 residues. Germline-derived CDR1 and CDR2 are MNHEY and SMNVEV (reference sequence). Trimming cost V 6 bases and J 1 base, with 10 bases left between them. In DNA form, the CDR3 reads TGTGCCAGCAGCTATGACAGATCCTACAATGAGCAGTTCTTC. This sequence encodes CASSYDRSYNEQFF.

This chain links TRBV2 with TRBJ1-5, with TRBD1 as a possible D gene (5 bases). The CDR3 spans 15 residues. Germline V lookup: CDR1 SNHLY, CDR2 FYNNEI. The V gene lost 4 bases and the J gene lost 7 bases, with 17 bases spanning the gap. The CDR3 spells CASSVFTGVGQPQHF. The CDR3 DNA follows: TGTGCCAGCAGTGTATTTACGGGGGTCGGACAGCCCCAGCATTTT.

The chain combines TRBV19 with TRBJ2-1; 9 positions agree with TRBD2. The V gene end was trimmed by 2 bases and the J gene end by 6 bases; junction bases not matched to a gene: 5. The germline CDR1 and CDR2 sequences are LNHDA and SQIVND (reference sequence). The CDR3 loop spans 15 amino acids. Here the CDR3 DNA reads TGTGCCAGTAGTATATCTAGCGGGACTCCCAATGAGCAGTTCTTC. This translates into CASSISSGTPNEQFF.

The CDR3 loop is CASSYSGTSVTYEQYF. CDR3 in DNA: TGTGCCAGCAGTTACTCCGGGACTAGCGTAACCTACGAGCAGTACTTC. The chain recombines TRBV6-5 with TRBJ2-7; the match to TRBD2 covers 10 bases. Germline CDR1 reads MNHEY; CDR2 reads SVGAGI. There are 16 residues in the CDR3. V lost 0 bases to trimming and J lost 2 bases; unmatched junction nucleotides: 4.

This sequence joins TRBV5-1 and TRBJ2-7; TRBD1 agrees at 8 bases. Germline V gene data show CDR1 as SGHRS and CDR2 as YFSETQ. The CDR3 contains 12 residues. The junction had 2 bases not matched to a gene; V was cut back by 4 bases and J by 5 bases. DNA of the CDR3: TGCGCCAGCAGCGCGGACAGGGACGAGCAGTACTTC. This codes for CASSADRDEQYF.

The chain joins TRBV5-8 to TRBJ2-5; D remains ambiguous. Trimming pared 6 bases from V and 1 base from J, leaving 16 bases between. The CDR3 is made up of 15 amino acids. The germline V gene encodes CDR1 SGHTS and CDR2 YDEGEE. The CDR3 DNA follows: TGTGCCAGCAATCCATTGGTAACAGCCCAAGAGACCCAGTACTTC. Amino acids: CASNPLVTAQETQYF. The full variable domain, completed using reference TRBV5-8 and TRBJ2-5, is EAGVTQSPTHLIKTRGQQATLRCSPISGHTSVYWYQQALGLGLQFLLWYDEGEERNRGNFPPRFSGRQFPNYSSELNVNALELEDSALYLCASNPLVTAQETQYFGPGTRLLVL.

The J gene is TRBJ2-7, the V gene TRBV5-1, with D possibly matching TRBD2 (5 bases). CDR3 length equals 15 residues. Germline CDR1 and CDR2: SGHRS and YFSETQ. V was pared by 4 bases and J by 5 bases, with 19 bases between. CDR3 amino acids: CASSRARDNKDEQYF. DNA for the CDR3: TGCGCCAGCAGCCGAGCCCGGGATAATAAGGACGAGCAGTACTTC.

V gene TRBV5-5 combines with J gene TRBJ2-1; TRBD2 matches at 13 bases. The CDR3 runs 17 residues. Per the germline V gene, CDR1 is SGHKS and CDR2 is YYEKEE (reference sequence). V was clipped by 1 base and J by 2 bases; unmatched bases: 3. DNA of the CDR3: TGTGCCAGCAGCTTGTTAACTAGCGGGAGGGCCTACAATGAGCAGTTCTTC. Amino acids: CASSLLTSGRAYNEQFF.

The chain joins TRBV6-1 to TRBJ1-2, with 9 bases matching TRBD1. V lost 0 bases to trimming and J lost 3 bases; unmatched junction nucleotides: 2. The CDR3 loop spans 15 amino acids. Germline V gene lookup returns CDR1 MNHNS and CDR2 SASEGT. CDR3: CASSEAGQGYYGYTF. DNA for the CDR3: TGTGCCAGCAGTGAAGCGGGACAGGGCTACTATGGCTACACCTTC.

V gene TRBV4-3 combines with J gene TRBJ1-1, with 10 nucleotides matching TRBD1. Germline trimming cut 3 bases from V and 1 base from J; bases unmatched to any gene: 2. This CDR3 contains 15 residues. Germline loops: CDR1 LGHNA, CDR2 YSLEER. The CDR3: CASSQDRGSNTEAFF. The CDR3, as DNA: TGCGCCAGCAGCCAGGACAGGGGGTCGAACACTGAAGCTTTCTTT.

The rearrangement joins TRBV5-1 to TRBJ1-1; D gene ambiguous. The V gene lost 3 bases and the J gene lost 6 bases, with 15 bases spanning the gap. CDR1 and CDR2 (germline): SGHRS, YFSETQ. The CDR3 spans 14 residues. This chain's CDR3 is CASSYTSIGAEAFF. The CDR3 DNA follows: TGCGCCAGCAGCTATACGAGCATTGGGGCTGAAGCTTTCTTT.

This rearrangement joins TRBV28 to TRBJ2-7; 9 bases agree with TRBD1. The CDR3 contains 14 residues. With V trimmed by 6 bases and J by 2 bases, 5 bases remained unmatched. Germline V gene sequence: CDR1 MDHEN, CDR2 SYDVKM. CDR3 amino acids: CASSTGTGPYEQYF. Written as DNA, the CDR3 is TGTGCCAGCAGCACCGGGACAGGGCCCTACGAGCAGTACTTC.

Details on this clone: Within the sample, other DNA sequences also encode this same CDR3. The gene calls are TRBV7-9 and TRBJ2-2, with D tentatively TRBD1 (6 bases). Per the germline V gene, CDR1 is SEHNR and CDR2 is FQNEAQ (reference sequence). This CDR3 contains 14 residues. V lost 3 bases and J lost 1, with 6 bases in between. The CDR3 sequence is CASSLGQNTGELFF. The CDR3 bases are TGTGCCAGCAGCTTGGGACAGAACACCGGGGAGCTGTTTTTT.

The count of this clone is one. V gene TRBV6-1 combines with J gene TRBJ1-2, with D possibly matching TRBD1 (5 bases). The CDR3 is made up of 15 amino acids. V was clipped by 10 bases and J by 4 bases, with 22 bases between them. Germline lookup yields CDR1 MNHNS and CDR2 SASEGT. The CDR3 here is CAIFSGDPEGYGYTF. Written as DNA, the CDR3 is TGTGCCATTTTTTCGGGGGACCCCGAGGGCTATGGCTACACCTTC.

The sample holds a few counts of this clone. This rearrangement joins TRBV29-1 to TRBJ2-7; 12 bases are a match to TRBD2. The CDR3 contains 13 residues. V shed 7 bases and J 4 bases; nucleotides not matched to a gene: 5. Per the germline V gene, CDR1 is SQVTM and CDR2 is ANQGSEA. The CDR3 protein is CSATSGRRYEQYF. The CDR3 coding sequence is TGCAGCGCCACTAGCGGGAGGCGGTACGAGCAGTACTTC.

This clone was seen only once. The chain carries TRBV28 and TRBJ1-1; no reliable D call. The CDR3 runs 14 residues. CDR1 is MDHEN and CDR2 is SYDVKM in the germline V gene. CDR3 in DNA: TGTCTTAGCCGCCAAAGGGAAATCGGCACTGAAGCTTTCTTT. Amino acid sequence: CLSRQREIGTEAFF.

This clone appeared a few times. The rearrangement joins TRBV18 to TRBJ1-5, with D unclear. The germline gives CDR1 KGHSH, CDR2 LQKENI. V lost 2 bases to trimming and J lost 6 bases, with 11 bases between them. This CDR3 is built from 14 residues. The DNA for the CDR3 is TGTGCCAGCTCACCAGGCTGGGCTGCTCAGCCCCAGCATTTT. Amino acids: CASSPGWAAQPQHF.

The chain has TRBV7-2 and TRBJ2-7, with TRBD1 matching 8 bases. Losses at the gene ends were 3 bases for V and 3 bases for J; bases not matched to a gene: 7. The CDR3 consists of 15 residues. Germline-derived CDR1 and CDR2 are SGHTA and FQGNSA. Here the CDR3 DNA reads TGTGCCAGCAGCTTGCGGCCGGGACAGGACTACGAGCAGTACTTC. Encoded protein: CASSLRPGQDYEQYF.

Only one count was recorded for this clone. The rearrangement links TRBV2 to TRBJ2-7, with D maybe TRBD1 (5 bases). V dropped 2 bases and J dropped 5 bases, with 7 bases sitting between them. Germline loops: CDR1 SNHLY, CDR2 FYNNEI. CDR3 size: 12 residues. The CDR3 protein is CASSEFRDEQYF. CDR3 nucleotide sequence: TGTGCCAGCAGTGAATTCAGGGACGAGCAGTACTTC. The variable domain in full, with the rest retrieved from reference TRBV2 and TRBJ2-7, is EPEVTQTPSHQVTQMGQEVILRCVPISNHLYFYWYRQILGQKVEFLVSFYNNEISEKSEIFDDQFSVERPDGSNFTLKIRSTKLEDSAMYFCASSEFRDEQYFGPGTRLTVT.

The chain couples TRBV4-1 to TRBJ2-5; D remains ambiguous. Germline loops: CDR1 MGHRA, CDR2 YSYEKL. This CDR3 has 13 residues. V was shortened by 1 base and J by 5 bases, with 8 bases between the two germline ends. The chain's CDR3 is CASSQALRETQYF. The CDR3 nucleotides read TGCGCCAGCAGCCAAGCCCTCAGGGAGACCCAGTACTTC.